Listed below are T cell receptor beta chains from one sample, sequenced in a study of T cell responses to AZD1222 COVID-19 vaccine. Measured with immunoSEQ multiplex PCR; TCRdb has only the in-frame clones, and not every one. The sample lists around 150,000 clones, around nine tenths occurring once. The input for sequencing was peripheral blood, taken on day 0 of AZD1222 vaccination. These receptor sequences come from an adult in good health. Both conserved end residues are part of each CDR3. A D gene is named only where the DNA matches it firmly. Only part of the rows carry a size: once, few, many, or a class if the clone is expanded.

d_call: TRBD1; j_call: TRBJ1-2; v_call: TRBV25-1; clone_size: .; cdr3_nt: TGTGCCAGCAGTGAGAGGGGACAGGGGGCGAATGGCTACACCTTC; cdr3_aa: CASSERGQGANGYTF
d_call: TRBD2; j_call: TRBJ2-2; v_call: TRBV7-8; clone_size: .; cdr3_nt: TGTGCCAGCAGCTTAGTTCCTAGCGGGACGGTCCCCGGGGAGCTGTTTTTT; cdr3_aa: CASSLVPSGTVPGELFF
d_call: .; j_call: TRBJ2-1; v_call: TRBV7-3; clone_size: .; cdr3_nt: TGTGCCAGCAGCTTAACTAGCGGAGCCCCCAATGAGCAGTTCTTC; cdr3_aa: CASSLTSGAPNEQFF
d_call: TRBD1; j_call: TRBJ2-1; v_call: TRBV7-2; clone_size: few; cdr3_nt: TGTGCCAGCAGCTTAGCGGGACAGGGCTACAATGAGCAGTTCTTC; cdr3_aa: CASSLAGQGYNEQFF
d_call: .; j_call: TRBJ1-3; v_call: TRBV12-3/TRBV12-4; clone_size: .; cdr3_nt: TGTGCCAGCGGGCCCGGCACTGGAAACACCATATATTTT; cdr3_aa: CASGPGTGNTIYF
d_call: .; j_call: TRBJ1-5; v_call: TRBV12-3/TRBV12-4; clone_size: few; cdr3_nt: TGTGCCAGCAGTCCCAGAGGACTGCAGCCCCAGCATTTT; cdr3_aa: CASSPRGLQPQHF
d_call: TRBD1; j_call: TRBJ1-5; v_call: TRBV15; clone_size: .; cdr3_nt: TGTGCCACCAGCGCGGGACAGAGTAGCAATCAGCCCCAGCATTTT; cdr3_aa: CATSAGQSSNQPQHF
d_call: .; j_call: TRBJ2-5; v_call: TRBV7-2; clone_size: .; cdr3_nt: TGTGCCAGCAGATCCCGGACAGAAGAGACCCAGTACTTC; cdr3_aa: CASRSRTEETQYF
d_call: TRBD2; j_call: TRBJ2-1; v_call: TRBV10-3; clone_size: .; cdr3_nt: TGTGCCATCAGTGTTGCGGGGGGGCCCCAAAGGAATGAGCAGTTCTTC; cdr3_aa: CAISVAGGPQRNEQFF
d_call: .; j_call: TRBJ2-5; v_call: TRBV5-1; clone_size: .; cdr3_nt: TGCGCCAGCAGTCCCGGGAGCCAAGAGACCCAGTACTTC; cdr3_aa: CASSPGSQETQYF
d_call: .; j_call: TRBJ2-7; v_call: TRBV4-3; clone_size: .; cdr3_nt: TGCGCCAGCAGCCAAGTACAGGGTGGGGGAGAGCAGTACTTC; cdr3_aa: CASSQVQGGGEQYF
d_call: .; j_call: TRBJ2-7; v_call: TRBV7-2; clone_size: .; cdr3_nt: TGTGCCAGCAGCTTAGCCAGGGGTGGGGGGTACGAGCAGTACTTC; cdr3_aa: CASSLARGGGYEQYF
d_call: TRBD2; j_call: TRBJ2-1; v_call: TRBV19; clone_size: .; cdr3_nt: TGTGCCAGTAGTTCCCCGGGACTAGCGACCCAGCAGGCGTTCTTC; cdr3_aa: CASSSPGLATQQAFF
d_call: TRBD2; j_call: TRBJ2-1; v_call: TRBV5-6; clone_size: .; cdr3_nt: TGTGCCAGCAGCTGGTACGAGCGGGAGGTAAATGAGCAGTTCTTC; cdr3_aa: CASSWYEREVNEQFF
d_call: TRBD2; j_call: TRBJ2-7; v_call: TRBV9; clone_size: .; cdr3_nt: TGTGCCAGCAGCCCGGGTACGGGGGAGGGCTCCTACGAGCAGTACTTC; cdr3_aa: CASSPGTGEGSYEQYF
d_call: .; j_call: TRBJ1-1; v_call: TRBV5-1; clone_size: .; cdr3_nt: TGCGCCAGCAGCCCTATCGTTGGGGAGGGAACTGAAGCTTTCTTT; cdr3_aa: CASSPIVGEGTEAFF
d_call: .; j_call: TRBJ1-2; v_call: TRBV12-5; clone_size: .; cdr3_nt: TGTGCTAGTGGTTTTTTAGCCGGGGCAGCCTATGGCTACACCTTC; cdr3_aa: CASGFLAGAAYGYTF
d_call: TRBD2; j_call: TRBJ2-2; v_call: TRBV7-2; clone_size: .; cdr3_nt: TGTGCCAGCAGCTTTGAACTAGCGGGGACCGGGGAGCTGTTTTTT; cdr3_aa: CASSFELAGTGELFF
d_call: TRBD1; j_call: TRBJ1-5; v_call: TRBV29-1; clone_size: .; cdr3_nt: TGCAGCGTTACGACAGGGGGCAGTCAGCCCCAGCATTTT; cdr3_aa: CSVTTGGSQPQHF
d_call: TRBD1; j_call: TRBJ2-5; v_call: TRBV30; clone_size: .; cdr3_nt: TGTGCCTGGACAGGGGGCTATGTAAAGACCCAGTACTTC; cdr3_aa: CAWTGGYVKTQYF
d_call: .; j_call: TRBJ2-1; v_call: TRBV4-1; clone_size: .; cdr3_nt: TGCGCCAGCAGCCAAGAGGGGCACCCCTCCTACAATGAGCAGTTCTTC; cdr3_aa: CASSQEGHPSYNEQFF
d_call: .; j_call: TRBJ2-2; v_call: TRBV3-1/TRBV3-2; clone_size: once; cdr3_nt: TGTGCCAGCAGCCAATACGATTCCTCCTGGGGCACCGGGGAGCTGTTTTTT; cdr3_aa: CASSQYDSSWGTGELFF
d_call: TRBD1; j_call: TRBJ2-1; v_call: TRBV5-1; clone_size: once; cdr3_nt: TGCGCCAGCAGCCGGAGGACGAGGGGATCAATTCAGGGGGACAATGAGCAGTTCTTC; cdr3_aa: CASSRRTRGSIQGDNEQFF
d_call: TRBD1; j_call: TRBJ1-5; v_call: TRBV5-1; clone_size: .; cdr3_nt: TGCGCCAGCAGCCACCTTCGACAGGGAACTCCCTATATTAGCAATCAGCCCCAGCATTTT; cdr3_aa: CASSHLRQGTPYISNQPQHF
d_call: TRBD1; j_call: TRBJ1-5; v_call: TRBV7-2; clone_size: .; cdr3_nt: TGTGCCAGCAGCTCCAGGACAGGGCATGATCAGCCCCAGCATTTT; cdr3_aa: CASSSRTGHDQPQHF
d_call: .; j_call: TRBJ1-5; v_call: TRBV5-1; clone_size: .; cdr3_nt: TGCGCCAGCAGCTTGGAATGGGGGGGTCAGCCCCAGCATTTT; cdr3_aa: CASSLEWGGQPQHF
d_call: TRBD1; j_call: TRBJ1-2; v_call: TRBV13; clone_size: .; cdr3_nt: TGTGCCAGCAGCTGGGACAGGGGGGACTATGGCTACACCTTC; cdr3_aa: CASSWDRGDYGYTF
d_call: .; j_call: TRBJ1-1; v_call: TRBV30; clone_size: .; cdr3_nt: TGTGCCTGGAGTCCCACCGGTAATCTGGCTTTCTTT; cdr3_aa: CAWSPTGNLAFF
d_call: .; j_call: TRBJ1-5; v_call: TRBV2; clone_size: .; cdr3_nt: TGTGCCAGCGAAAACAGGGAACTCAATCAGCCCCAGCATTTT; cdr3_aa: CASENRELNQPQHF
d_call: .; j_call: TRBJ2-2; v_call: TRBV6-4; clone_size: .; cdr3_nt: TGTGCCAGCAGTGACTCGCCTAGGCCCCTAAACACCGGGGAGCTGTTTTTT; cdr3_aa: CASSDSPRPLNTGELFF
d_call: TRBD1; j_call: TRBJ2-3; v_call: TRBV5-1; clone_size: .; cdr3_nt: TGCGCCAGCAGCTCTGCCCGCGGGACAGGGGGCGCGGAAGATACGCAGTATTTT; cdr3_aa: CASSSARGTGGAEDTQYF
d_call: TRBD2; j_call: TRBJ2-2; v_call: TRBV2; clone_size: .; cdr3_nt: TGTGCCAGCAGGGGACTAATTAACACCGGGGAGCTGTTTTTT; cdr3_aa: CASRGLINTGELFF
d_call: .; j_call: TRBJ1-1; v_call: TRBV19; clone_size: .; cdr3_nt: TGTGCCAGTAGTAGCCGGGACAAGGGGAACACTGAAGCTTTCTTT; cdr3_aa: CASSSRDKGNTEAFF
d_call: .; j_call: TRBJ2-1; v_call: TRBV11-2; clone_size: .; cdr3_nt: TGTGCCAGCAGCTTCGGTAATGAGCAGTTCTTC; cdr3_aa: CASSFGNEQFF
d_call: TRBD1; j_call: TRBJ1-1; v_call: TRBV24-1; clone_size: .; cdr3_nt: TGTGCCACCAGACAGACAGGGGGCGGAACGTCTGAAGCTTTCTTT; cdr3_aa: CATRQTGGGTSEAFF
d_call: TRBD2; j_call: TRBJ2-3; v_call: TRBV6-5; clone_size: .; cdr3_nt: TGTGCCACGAAGCGGGGGGTGGCAGATACGCAGTATTTT; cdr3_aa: CATKRGVADTQYF
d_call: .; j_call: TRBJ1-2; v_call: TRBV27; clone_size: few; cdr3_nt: TGTGCCAGCAGTTTATCACGAACTGTAGCGAATGGCTACACCTTC; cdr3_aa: CASSLSRTVANGYTF
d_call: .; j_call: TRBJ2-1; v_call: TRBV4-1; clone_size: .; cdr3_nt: TGCGCCAGCAGCCAGAGACAGGCAAGCTCCTACAATGAGCAGTTCTTC; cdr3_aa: CASSQRQASSYNEQFF
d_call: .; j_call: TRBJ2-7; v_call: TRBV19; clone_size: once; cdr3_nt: TGTGCCAGTAGTATAGGGGTTGCTATCCACGAGCAGTACTTC; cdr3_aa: CASSIGVAIHEQYF
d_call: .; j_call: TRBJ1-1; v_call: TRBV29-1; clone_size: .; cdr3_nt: TGCAGCTCAACCCCGAACACTGAAGCTTTCTTT; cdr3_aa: CSSTPNTEAFF